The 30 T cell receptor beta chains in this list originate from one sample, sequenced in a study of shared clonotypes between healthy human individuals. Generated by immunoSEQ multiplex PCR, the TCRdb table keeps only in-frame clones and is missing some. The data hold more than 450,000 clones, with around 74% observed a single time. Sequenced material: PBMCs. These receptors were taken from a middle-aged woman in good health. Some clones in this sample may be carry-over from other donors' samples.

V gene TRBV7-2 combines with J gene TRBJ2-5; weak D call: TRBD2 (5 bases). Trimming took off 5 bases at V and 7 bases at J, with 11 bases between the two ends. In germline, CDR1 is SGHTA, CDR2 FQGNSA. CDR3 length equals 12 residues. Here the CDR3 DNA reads TGTGCCAGCAGCCCTGATGCGGGGACCCAGTACTTC. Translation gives CASSPDAGTQYF.

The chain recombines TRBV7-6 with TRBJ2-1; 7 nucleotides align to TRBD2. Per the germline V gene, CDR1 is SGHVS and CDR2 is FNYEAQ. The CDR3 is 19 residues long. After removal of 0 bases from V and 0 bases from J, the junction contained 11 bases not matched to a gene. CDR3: CASSLAPPSGLSSYNEQFF. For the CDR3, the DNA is TGTGCCAGCAGCTTAGCGCCCCCTAGCGGTCTAAGCTCCTACAATGAGCAGTTCTTC.

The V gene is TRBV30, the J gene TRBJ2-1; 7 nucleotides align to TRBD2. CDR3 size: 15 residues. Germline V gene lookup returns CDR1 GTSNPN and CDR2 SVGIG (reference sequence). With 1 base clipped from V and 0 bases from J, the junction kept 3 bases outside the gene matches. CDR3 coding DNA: TGTGCCTGGAGTGGGAGGACTAGCTCCTACAATGAGCAGTTCTTC. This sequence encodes CAWSGRTSSYNEQFF.

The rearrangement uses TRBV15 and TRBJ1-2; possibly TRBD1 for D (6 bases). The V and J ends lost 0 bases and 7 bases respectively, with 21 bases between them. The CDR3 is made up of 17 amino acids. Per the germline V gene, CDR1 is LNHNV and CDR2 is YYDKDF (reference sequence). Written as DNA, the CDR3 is TGTGCCACCAGCAGAGATGGATGGACCCAGGGGCGGAGTGGCTACACCTTC. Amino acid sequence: CATSRDGWTQGRSGYTF. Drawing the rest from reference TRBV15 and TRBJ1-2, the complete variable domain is DAMVIQNPRYQVTQFGKPVTLSCSQTLNHNVMYWYQQKSSQAPKLLFHYYDKDFNNEADTPDNFQSRRPNTSFCFLDIRSPGLGDTAMYLCATSRDGWTQGRSGYTFGSGTRLTVV.

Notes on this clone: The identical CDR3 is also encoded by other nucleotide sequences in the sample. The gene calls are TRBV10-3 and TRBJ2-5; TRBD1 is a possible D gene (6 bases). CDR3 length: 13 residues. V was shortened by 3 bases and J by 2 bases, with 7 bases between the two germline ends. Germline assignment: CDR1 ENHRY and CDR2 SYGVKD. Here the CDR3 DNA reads TGTGCCATCAGTGAAGGACAGCAAGAGACCCAGTACTTC. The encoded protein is CAISEGQQETQYF.

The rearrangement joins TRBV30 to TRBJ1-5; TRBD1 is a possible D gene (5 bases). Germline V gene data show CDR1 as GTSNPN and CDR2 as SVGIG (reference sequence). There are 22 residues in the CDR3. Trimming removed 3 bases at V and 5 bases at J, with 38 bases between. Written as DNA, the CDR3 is TGTGCCTGGAGCGCTCCCCGGACTTGGGGGGTGCGTGAGGGTGGGAGGCATCAGCCCCAGCATTTT. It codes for CAWSAPRTWGVREGGRHQPQHF.

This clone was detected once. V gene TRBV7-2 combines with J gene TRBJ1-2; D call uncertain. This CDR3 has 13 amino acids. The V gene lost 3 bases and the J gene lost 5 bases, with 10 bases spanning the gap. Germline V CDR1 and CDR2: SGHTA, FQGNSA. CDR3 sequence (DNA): TGTGCCAGCAGCTTGAAAACAGATTATGGCTACACCTTC. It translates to CASSLKTDYGYTF.

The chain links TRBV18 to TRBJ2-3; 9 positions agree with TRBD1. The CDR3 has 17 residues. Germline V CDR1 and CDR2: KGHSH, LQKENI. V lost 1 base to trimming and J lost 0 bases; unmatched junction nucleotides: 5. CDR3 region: CASSPRGQGRSTDTQYF. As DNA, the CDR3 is TGTGCCAGCTCACCACGCGGACAGGGGCGCAGCACAGATACGCAGTATTTT.

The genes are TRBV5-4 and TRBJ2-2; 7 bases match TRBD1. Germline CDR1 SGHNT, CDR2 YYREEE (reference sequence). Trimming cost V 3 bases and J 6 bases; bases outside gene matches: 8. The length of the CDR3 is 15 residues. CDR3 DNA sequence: TGTGCCAGCAGCTCCGACAGGGTAGGCGCCGGGGAGCTGTTTTTT. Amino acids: CASSSDRVGAGELFF.

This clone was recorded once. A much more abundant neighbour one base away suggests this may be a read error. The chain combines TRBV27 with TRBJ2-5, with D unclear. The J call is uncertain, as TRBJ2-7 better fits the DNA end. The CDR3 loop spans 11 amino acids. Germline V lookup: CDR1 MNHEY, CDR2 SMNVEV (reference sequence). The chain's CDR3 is CASSFLYEQYF. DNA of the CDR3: TGTGCCAGCAGTTTCCTCTACGAGCAGTACTTC.

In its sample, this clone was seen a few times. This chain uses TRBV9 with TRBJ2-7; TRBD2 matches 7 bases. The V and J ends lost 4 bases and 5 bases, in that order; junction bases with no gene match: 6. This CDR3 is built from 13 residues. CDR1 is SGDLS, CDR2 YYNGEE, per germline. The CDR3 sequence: CASSRSGNHEQYF. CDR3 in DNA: TGTGCCAGCAGCAGAAGCGGGAACCACGAGCAGTACTTC.

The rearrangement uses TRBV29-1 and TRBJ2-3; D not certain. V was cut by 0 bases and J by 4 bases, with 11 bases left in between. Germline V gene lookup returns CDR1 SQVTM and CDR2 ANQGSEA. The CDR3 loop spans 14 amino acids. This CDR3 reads CSVEDSRPADTQYF. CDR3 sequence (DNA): TGCAGCGTTGAAGATAGTCGCCCTGCAGATACGCAGTATTTT.

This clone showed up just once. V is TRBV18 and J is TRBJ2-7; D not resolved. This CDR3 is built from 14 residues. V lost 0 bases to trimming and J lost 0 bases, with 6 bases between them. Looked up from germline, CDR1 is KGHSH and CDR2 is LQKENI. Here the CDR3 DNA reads TGTGCCAGCTCACCACCGACGGGCTCCTACGAGCAGTACTTC. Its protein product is CASSPPTGSYEQYF.

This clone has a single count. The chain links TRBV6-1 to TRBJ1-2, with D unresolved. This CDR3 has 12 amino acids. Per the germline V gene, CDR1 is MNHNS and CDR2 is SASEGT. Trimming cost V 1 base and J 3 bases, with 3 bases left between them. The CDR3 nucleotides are TGTGCCAGCAGTGAAGTCGACTATGGCTACACCTTC. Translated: CASSEVDYGYTF.

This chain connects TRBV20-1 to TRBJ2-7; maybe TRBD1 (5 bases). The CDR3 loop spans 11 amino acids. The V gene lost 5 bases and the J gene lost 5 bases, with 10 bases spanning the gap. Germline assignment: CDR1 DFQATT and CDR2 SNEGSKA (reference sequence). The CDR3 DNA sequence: TGCAGTGCTGCCAGGGCCCACGAGCAGTACTTC. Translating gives CSAARAHEQYF.

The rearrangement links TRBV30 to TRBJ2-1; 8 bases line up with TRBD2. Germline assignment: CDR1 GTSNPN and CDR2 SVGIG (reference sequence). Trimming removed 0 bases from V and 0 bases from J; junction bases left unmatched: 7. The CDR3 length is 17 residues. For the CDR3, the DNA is TGTGCCTGGAGTGTGTTAAGGCTAGCGGGCTCCTACAATGAGCAGTTCTTC. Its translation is CAWSVLRLAGSYNEQFF. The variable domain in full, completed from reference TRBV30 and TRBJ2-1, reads SQTIHQWPATLVQPVGSPLSLECTVEGTSNPNLYWYRQAAGRGLQLLFYSVGIGQISSEVPQNLSASRPQDRQFILSSKKLLLSDSGFYLCAWSVLRLAGSYNEQFFGPGTRLTVL.

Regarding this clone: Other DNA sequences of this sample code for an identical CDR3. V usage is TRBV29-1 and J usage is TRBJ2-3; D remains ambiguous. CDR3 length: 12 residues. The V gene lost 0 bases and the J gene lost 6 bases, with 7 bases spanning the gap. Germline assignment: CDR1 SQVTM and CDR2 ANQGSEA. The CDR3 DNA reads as TGCAGCGTTGAAGATCTTCCGGATACGCAGTATTTT. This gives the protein CSVEDLPDTQYF.

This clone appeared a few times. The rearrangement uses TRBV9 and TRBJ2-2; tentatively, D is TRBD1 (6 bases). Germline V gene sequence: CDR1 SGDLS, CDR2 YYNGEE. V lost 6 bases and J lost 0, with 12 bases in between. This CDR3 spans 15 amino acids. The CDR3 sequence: CASTMKGANTGELFF. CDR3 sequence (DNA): TGTGCCAGCACCATGAAGGGGGCGAACACCGGGGAGCTGTTTTTT.

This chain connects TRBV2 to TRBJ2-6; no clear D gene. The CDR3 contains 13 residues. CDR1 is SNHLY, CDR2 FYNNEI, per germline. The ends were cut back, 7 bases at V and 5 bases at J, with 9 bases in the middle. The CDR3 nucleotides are TGTGCCAGCACCCCGGAGTGGGCCAACGTCCTGACTTTC. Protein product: CASTPEWANVLTF.

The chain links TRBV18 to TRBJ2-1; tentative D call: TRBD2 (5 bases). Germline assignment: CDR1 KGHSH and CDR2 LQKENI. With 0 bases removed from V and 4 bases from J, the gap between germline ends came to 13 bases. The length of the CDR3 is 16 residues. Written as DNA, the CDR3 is TGTGCCAGCTCACCACCAGGGAGTCTGAGGTACAATGAGCAGTTCTTC. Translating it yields CASSPPGSLRYNEQFF.

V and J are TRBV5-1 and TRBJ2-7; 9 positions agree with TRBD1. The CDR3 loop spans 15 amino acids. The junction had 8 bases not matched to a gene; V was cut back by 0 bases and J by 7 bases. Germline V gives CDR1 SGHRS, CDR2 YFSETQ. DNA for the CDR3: TGCGCCAGCAGCTTGGCGGGACAGGGACCTTGGGAGCAGTACTTC. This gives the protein CASSLAGQGPWEQYF.

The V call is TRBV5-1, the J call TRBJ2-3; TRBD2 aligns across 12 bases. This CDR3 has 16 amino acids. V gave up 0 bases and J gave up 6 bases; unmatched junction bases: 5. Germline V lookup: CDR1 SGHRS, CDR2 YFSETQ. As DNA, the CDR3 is TGCGCCAGCAGCTTGGGACTAGCGGGAGAAATTGATACGCAGTATTTT. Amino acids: CASSLGLAGEIDTQYF.

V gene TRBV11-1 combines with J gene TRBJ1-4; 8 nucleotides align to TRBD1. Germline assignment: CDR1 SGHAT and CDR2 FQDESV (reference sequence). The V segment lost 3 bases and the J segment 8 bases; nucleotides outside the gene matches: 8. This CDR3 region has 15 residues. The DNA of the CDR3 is TGTGCCAGCAGCTTCTCCAGACAGGGGCTCGAAAAACTGTTTTTT. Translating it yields CASSFSRQGLEKLFF.

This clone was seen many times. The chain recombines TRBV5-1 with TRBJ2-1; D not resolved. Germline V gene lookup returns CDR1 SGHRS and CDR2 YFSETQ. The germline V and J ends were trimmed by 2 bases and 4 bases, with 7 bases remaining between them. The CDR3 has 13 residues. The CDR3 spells CASSFDQYNEQFF. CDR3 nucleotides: TGCGCCAGCAGCTTCGACCAATACAATGAGCAGTTCTTC.

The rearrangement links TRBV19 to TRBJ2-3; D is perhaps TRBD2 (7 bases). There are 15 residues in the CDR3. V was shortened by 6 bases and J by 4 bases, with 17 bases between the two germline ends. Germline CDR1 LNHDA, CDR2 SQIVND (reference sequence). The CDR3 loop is CASSSLADRSDTQYF. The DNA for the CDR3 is TGTGCCAGTAGCTCCCTAGCGGACAGATCAGATACGCAGTATTTT.

DNA of the CDR3: TGTGCCAGCAGCTTAGTTAGGCGAGCGACGAACACCGGGGAGCTGTTTTTT. This translates into CASSLVRRATNTGELFF. The chain recombines TRBV11-2 with TRBJ2-2, with D hard to call. CDR3 length: 17 amino acids. V shed 1 base and J shed 0 bases, with 12 bases lying between them. Germline V lookup: CDR1 SGHAT, CDR2 FQNNGV. The variable domain in full, with the rest retrieved from reference TRBV11-2 and TRBJ2-2, is EAGVAQSPRYKIIEKRQSVAFWCNPISGHATLYWYQQILGQGPKLLIQFQNNGVVDDSQLPKDRFSAERLKGVDSTLKIQPAKLEDSAVYLCASSLVRRATNTGELFFGEGSRLTVL.

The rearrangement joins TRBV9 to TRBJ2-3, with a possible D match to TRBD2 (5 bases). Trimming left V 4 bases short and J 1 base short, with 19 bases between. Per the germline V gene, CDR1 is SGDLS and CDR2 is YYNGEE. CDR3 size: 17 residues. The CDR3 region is CASSPHSAPRGTDTQYF. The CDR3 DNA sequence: TGTGCCAGCAGCCCCCATAGCGCCCCCCGGGGCACAGATACGCAGTATTTT. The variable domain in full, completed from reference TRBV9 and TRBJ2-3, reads DSGVTQTPKHLITATGQRVTLRCSPRSGDLSVYWYQQSLDQGLQFLIQYYNGEERAKGNILERFSAQQFPDLHSELNLSSLELGDSALYFCASSPHSAPRGTDTQYFGPGTRLTVL.

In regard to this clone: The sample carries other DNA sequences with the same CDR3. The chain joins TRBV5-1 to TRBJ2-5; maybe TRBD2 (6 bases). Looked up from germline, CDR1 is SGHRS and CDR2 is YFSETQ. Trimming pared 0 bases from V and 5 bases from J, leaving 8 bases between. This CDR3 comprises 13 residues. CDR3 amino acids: CASSLGLGETQYF. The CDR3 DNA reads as TGCGCCAGCAGCTTGGGACTAGGGGAGACCCAGTACTTC.

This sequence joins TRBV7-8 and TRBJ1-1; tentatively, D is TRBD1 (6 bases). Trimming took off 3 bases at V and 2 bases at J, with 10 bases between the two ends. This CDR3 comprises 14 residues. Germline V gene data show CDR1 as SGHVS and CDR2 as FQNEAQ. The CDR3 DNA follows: TGTGCCAGCAGCTTCGGGGGGGCCAACACTGAAGCTTTCTTT. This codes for CASSFGGANTEAFF.

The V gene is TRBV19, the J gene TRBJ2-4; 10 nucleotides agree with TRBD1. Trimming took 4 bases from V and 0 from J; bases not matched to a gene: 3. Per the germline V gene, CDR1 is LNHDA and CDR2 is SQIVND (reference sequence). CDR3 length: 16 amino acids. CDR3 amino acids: CASSRGTGVAKNIQYF. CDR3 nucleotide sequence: TGTGCCAGTAGTAGGGGGACAGGGGTAGCCAAAAACATTCAGTACTTC. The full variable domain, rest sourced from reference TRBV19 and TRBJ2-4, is DGGITQSPKYLFRKEGQNVTLSCEQNLNHDAMYWYRQDPGQGLRLIYYSQIVNDFQKGDIAEGYSVSREKKESFPLTVTSAQKNPTAFYLCASSRGTGVAKNIQYFGAGTRLSVL.